The clone carrying this T cell receptor (beta chain) was seen many times. The antigen remains undetermined. TCRdb ran MiXCR on the 5' RACE reads and lists one entry per CDR3 protein. This table has 65,000 to 95,000 distinct CDR3 sequences, 5% to 6% appearing once. Trimming took 3 bases from V and 4 from J, leaving 15 bases between them. The CDR3 runs 15 residues. CDR1 SGHTA and CDR2 FQGNSA come from the germline V gene. The data stem from a study of neurological immune-mediated disorders. Study results and limitations: HTLV-1-associated myelopathy had the most TCR clonal expansion, while multiple sclerosis had the least, a level that fell below healthy controls.

The V gene is TRBV7-2, the J gene TRBJ2-5; D possibly corresponds to TRBD2 (6 bases). Sequenced: PBMCs. The source of this sequence is a woman aged 30 to 39 with multiple sclerosis. The CDR3 loop reads CASSLDGSVRETQYF. DNA of the CDR3: TGTGCCAGCAGCTTGGACGGGAGTGTCAGAGAGACCCAGTACTTC.